These 21 T cell receptor beta chains share one sample of origin, sequenced in a study of identical twins. TCRdb reanalysed the 5' RACE reads using MiXCR and keeps one entry per CDR3 protein. The sample shows fewer than 500,000 distinct CDR3 sequences, around 15% of them seen only once. This sample also appeared in a second study, on yellow fever vaccine responses in identical twins.

The material sequenced was CD4+ T cells sorted from blood. The receptors derive from a woman aged 18 to 35 in good health.

This clonotype was detected only a few times. This chain uses TRBV7-2 with TRBJ1-1; tentatively, D is TRBD1 (6 bases). Germline CDR1 and CDR2: SGHTA and FQGNSA. This CDR3 is 15 amino acids long. The V and J ends lost 0 bases and 7 bases respectively, with 15 bases between them. In DNA form, the CDR3 reads TGTGCCAGCAGCTTAGCGCCACAGGGATTAGGTGAAGCTTTCTTT. Translation: CASSLAPQGLGEAFF.

The CDR3 loop is CATSDLTSGYNEQFF. CDR3 sequence (DNA): TGTGCCACCAGTGATTTGACTAGCGGTTACAATGAGCAGTTCTTC. This chain connects TRBV24-1 to TRBJ2-1; TRBD2 matches 8 bases. J lost 4 bases, V lost 0 bases, and 1 base had no gene match. The CDR3 extends over 15 amino acids. Looked up from germline, CDR1 is KGHDR and CDR2 is SFDVKD.

This clonotype came up a few times. This rearrangement joins TRBV6-4 to TRBJ2-1; D is unclear. The V end was cut by 2 bases, the J end by 6 bases, with 11 bases between. CDR3 size: 14 residues. Germline V gene lookup returns CDR1 MRHNA and CDR2 SNTAGT. This chain's CDR3 is CASSDEWSFNEQFF. Written as DNA, the CDR3 is TGTGCCAGCAGTGACGAGTGGTCATTCAATGAGCAGTTCTTC.

This clonotype was found many times. V gene TRBV20-1 combines with J gene TRBJ2-1, with D tentatively TRBD2 (5 bases). The CDR3 runs 13 residues. V gave up 1 base and J gave up 7 bases, with 11 bases separating them. Germline CDR1 and CDR2: DFQATT and SNEGSKA (reference sequence). This chain's CDR3 is CSARGLAPNEQFF. As DNA, the CDR3 is TGCAGTGCTAGAGGCTTAGCGCCGAATGAGCAGTTCTTC.

This clonotype was picked up a small number of times. The J gene is TRBJ2-3, the V gene TRBV2; D is perhaps TRBD1 or TRBD2 (5 bases each). The CDR3 contains 14 residues. In germline, CDR1 is SNHLY, CDR2 FYNNEI. Between the trimmed V and J ends, which lost 8 bases and 4 bases, there was a span of 16 bases. This CDR3 reads CASSRDLGADTQYF. The CDR3 nucleotides read TGTGCCAGCTCCCGGGACCTGGGGGCAGATACGCAGTATTTT.

This chain joins TRBV6-2 or TRBV6-3 and TRBJ2-2; 12 bases fit TRBD2. Germline V CDR1 and CDR2: MNHEY, SVGEGT. J was trimmed by 6 bases and V by 2 bases; bases with no gene match: 13. This CDR3 contains 19 residues. The CDR3 region has the DNA TGTGCCAGCAGTTACCCCGGACTAGCGGGATCGGGTTTGGCCGGGGAGCTGTTTTTT. Translation: CASSYPGLAGSGLAGELFF.

This clonotype was recorded a few times. The genes are TRBV12-3 or TRBV12-4 and TRBJ2-3, with TRBD2 identical over 7 bases. The CDR3 runs 16 residues. Losses at the gene ends were 6 bases for V and 3 bases for J; bases not matched to a gene: 12. CDR3 sequence: CASSHDLSGVTDTQYF. The CDR3, as DNA: TGTGCCAGCAGCCACGACTTAAGCGGGGTGACAGATACGCAGTATTTT.

This clonotype came up many times. This chain joins TRBV29-1 and TRBJ1-2; possible D gene TRBD1, 5 bases. The ends were cut back, 3 bases at V and 12 bases at J, with 17 bases in the middle. CDR3 length equals 12 residues. Germline values: CDR1 SQVTM, CDR2 ANQGSEA. CDR3 DNA: TGCAGCGTTGACTCCAGGGAATCGATGGACACCTTC. Translating it yields CSVDSRESMDTF.

This clonotype was observed a handful of times. This chain joins TRBV4-2 and TRBJ2-3, with 16 bases lining up with TRBD2. J lost 5 bases, V lost 1 base, and 12 bases had no gene match. Germline V gene lookup returns CDR1 LGHNA and CDR2 YNFKEQ. The CDR3 has 20 residues. The CDR3 DNA follows: TGTGCCAGCAGCCAAGCACGGGCAGGGACTAGCGGGAGGGTTTTAGATACGCAGTATTTT. The encoded protein is CASSQARAGTSGRVLDTQYF.

This clonotype was detected ten times or more. The V call is TRBV3-1, the J call TRBJ2-1; D not certain. Germline CDR1 and CDR2: LGHDT and YNNKEL (reference sequence). With 1 base removed from V and 5 bases from J, the gap between germline ends came to 6 bases. The CDR3 has 13 amino acids. CDR3 sequence reads: CASSQGTDNEQFF. In DNA form, the CDR3 reads TGTGCCAGCAGCCAAGGGACGGACAATGAGCAGTTCTTC.

In DNA form, the CDR3 reads TGTGCCAGCAGTTTAAGGCTAGCGGGGGGTTATGAGCAGTTCTTC. Translating gives CASSLRLAGGYEQFF. This chain joins TRBV12-3 or TRBV12-4 and TRBJ2-1, with TRBD2 identical over 11 bases. The length of the CDR3 is 15 residues. Trimming removed 2 bases from V and 8 bases from J; junction bases left unmatched: 5.

The CDR3 DNA is TGTGCCAGCAGCCAGTTTGGCGGGGGCACAGATACGCAGTATTTT. Protein sequence: CASSQFGGGTDTQYF. The rearrangement links TRBV14 to TRBJ2-3, with D possibly TRBD2 on 6 matching bases. Germline V gene lookup returns CDR1 SGHDN and CDR2 FVKESK. This CDR3 is built from 15 residues. Trimming left V 3 bases short and J 1 base short, with 11 bases between.

This clonotype was observed a few times. The chain uses TRBV15 and TRBJ2-7, with 9 bases aligning to TRBD1. This CDR3 region has 16 residues. V was clipped by 1 base and J by 5 bases; unmatched bases: 9. The V gene's germline CDR1 is LNHNV and CDR2 YYDKDF (reference sequence). The CDR3, as DNA: TGTGCCACCAGCAGAGTACCCACAGGGGGCCGGCACGAGCAGTACTTC. As protein: CATSRVPTGGRHEQYF.

The genes are TRBV6-1 and TRBJ2-2; 8 nucleotides align to TRBD2. CDR3 length: 15 residues. Germline V gives CDR1 MNHNS, CDR2 SASEGT. Trimming at V came to 6 bases and at J to 4 bases, leaving 7 bases not matched to a gene. DNA for the CDR3: TGTGCCAGCAGCCCTGGGACTAGGGGCACCGGGGAGCTGTTTTTT. The encoded protein is CASSPGTRGTGELFF.

This clonotype has a single count. The chain carries TRBV20-1 and TRBJ2-1; D call uncertain. This CDR3 spans 14 amino acids. Looked up from germline, CDR1 is DFQATT and CDR2 is SNEGSKA (reference sequence). Trimming took off 3 bases at V and 7 bases at J, with 16 bases between the two ends. CDR3 sequence: CSASGPTEGNEQFF. CDR3 coding DNA: TGCAGTGCTAGTGGGCCTACCGAAGGGAATGAGCAGTTCTTC.

In this sample, this clonotype turned up a few times. The V gene is TRBV10-3, the J gene TRBJ2-6; perhaps D is TRBD1 or TRBD2 (5 bases each). Deletions cut 0 bases from V and 0 bases from J, with 9 bases between. The V gene's germline CDR1 is ENHRY and CDR2 SYGVKD. The CDR3 consists of 17 residues. The CDR3 DNA follows: TGTGCCATCAGTGAGTCGTGGGGGAGCTCTGGGGCCAACGTCCTGACTTTC. It yields the protein CAISESWGSSGANVLTF.

The chain recombines TRBV18 with TRBJ2-5, with TRBD2 matching over 10 bases. There are 15 residues in the CDR3. CDR1 KGHSH and CDR2 LQKENI come from the germline V gene. J was trimmed by 1 base and V by 6 bases; bases with no gene match: 5. The CDR3 DNA is TGTGCCAGCTCTCCGCTAGCGGGAGCCCAAGAGACCCAGTACTTC. Its protein product is CASSPLAGAQETQYF.

This clonotype was recorded at least ten times. The CDR3 here is CASSQEGLGNSYNEQFF. Here the CDR3 DNA reads TGTGCCAGCAGCCAAGAAGGTCTAGGGAACTCCTACAATGAGCAGTTCTTC. The chain couples TRBV3-1 to TRBJ2-1; D is unclear. Deletions cut 0 bases from V and 0 bases from J, with 12 bases between. The germline V gene has CDR1 LGHDT and CDR2 YNNKEL (reference sequence). The CDR3 has 17 amino acids.

This clonotype was observed a few times. The rearrangement uses TRBV29-1 and TRBJ2-1, with TRBD1 identical over 8 bases. Per germline, CDR1 SQVTM and CDR2 ANQGSEA. Trimming removed 3 bases from V and 8 bases from J; junction bases left unmatched: 6. The CDR3 contains 13 residues. CDR3 nucleotides: TGCAGCGTTGACCGGACAGGGATCGATGAGCAGTTCTTC. Protein: CSVDRTGIDEQFF.

This clonotype was seen only a few times. The J gene is TRBJ2-7, the V gene TRBV20-1; 14 bases fit TRBD2. From germline, CDR1 is DFQATT and CDR2 SNEGSKA (reference sequence). The CDR3 has 16 residues. V lost 1 base and J lost 7; bases outside the gene matches: 9. The CDR3 protein is CSARARTSGRIKEQYF. The CDR3 coding sequence is TGCAGTGCTAGAGCTCGGACTAGCGGGAGGATAAAAGAGCAGTACTTC.

The chain recombines TRBV7-9 with TRBJ2-7; possible D gene TRBD1, 6 bases. V was pared by 1 base and J by 3 bases, with 13 bases between. The CDR3 runs 15 residues. Germline V lookup: CDR1 SEHNR, CDR2 FQNEAQ (reference sequence). CDR3: CASSLVPGVGYEQYF. In nucleotides, the CDR3 is TGTGCCAGCAGCTTAGTTCCAGGGGTGGGCTACGAGCAGTACTTC.